What follows describes a single T cell receptor (beta chain). This specimen belongs to a study of blood T cell repertoires in COVID-19. Profiled with immunoSEQ multiplex PCR; TCRdb holds only in-frame clones, not every one. The sample carries 250,000 or so clones, approximately 86% recorded once. Sample: peripheral blood. The sequence derives from a man in his forties or fifties with active or convalescent COVID-19.

The CDR3 is CASSPTGVYGYTF. CDR3 nucleotides: TGTGCCAGCAGTCCGACAGGGGTTTATGGCTACACCTTC. The V and J genes are TRBV6-5 and TRBJ1-2, with 8 bases that match TRBD1. The CDR3 is 13 residues long. Per germline, CDR1 MNHEY and CDR2 SVGAGI. Unmatched junction bases numbered 4, after V lost 5 bases and J lost 5 bases.